These 31 T cell receptor beta chains were sequenced from one sample in a study of low-dose radiotherapy and immunotherapy resistance in tumors. The time point is: before trial treatment. Alpha and beta chains were covered, as first-strand cDNA relied on TRAV- and TRBV-specific primers. Over approximately 19 PCR cycles, TCRs were amplified from a constant-region primer and V-primer adapter. MiXCR, run by TCRdb on the reads, gives a single entry per CDR3 protein. The table records approximately 84,000 distinct CDR3 sequences, over 15% of them present only once. Sequenced material: PBMCs, taken before treatment. The receptors were sampled from a male donor with prostate cancer.

At least ten counts were recorded for this clonotype. The genes are TRBV29-1 and TRBJ2-5; TRBD1 matches at 10 bases. The CDR3 contains 14 residues. V trimming: 3 bases; J trimming: 1 base; junction bases outside the gene matches: 2. The germline gives CDR1 SQVTM, CDR2 ANQGSEA. CDR3 protein: CSVDGDRGQETQYF. The DNA of the CDR3 is TGCAGCGTTGATGGGGACAGGGGCCAAGAGACCCAGTACTTC.

In its sample, this clonotype was seen many times. This rearrangement joins TRBV6-2 or TRBV6-3 to TRBJ2-2; D may be TRBD1 or TRBD2 (6 bases each). Trimming left V 11 bases short and J 4 bases short, with 23 bases between. CDR3 length equals 16 residues. Germline V gene sequence: CDR1 MNHEY, CDR2 SVGEGT. CDR3 sequence reads: CAGARGEPIFTGELFF. CDR3 in DNA: TGTGCCGGGGCGAGGGGGGAACCCATCTTCACCGGGGAGCTGTTTTTT.

The sample holds many counts of this clonotype. The genes are TRBV29-1 and TRBJ2-7; tentatively, D is TRBD1 (5 bases). This CDR3 has 12 residues. V lost 7 bases to trimming and J lost 5 bases, with 15 bases between them. Germline V gives CDR1 SQVTM, CDR2 ANQGSEA. The CDR3 bases are TGCAGCGCCGCCCAAGGGGCCAACGAGCAGTACTTC. Its protein product is CSAAQGANEQYF.

Ten or more counts support this clonotype. The chain couples TRBV7-8 to TRBJ1-2; TRBD1 might be the D (6 bases). Trimming removed 5 bases from V and 7 bases from J, with 11 bases in between. Germline CDR1 reads SGHVS; CDR2 reads FQNEAQ. The CDR3 sequence is 12 residues long. The CDR3 protein is CASSVGQRGYTF. The CDR3 DNA follows: TGTGCCAGCAGCGTGGGACAACGTGGCTACACCTTC.

This clonotype has ten or more counts. This sequence joins TRBV7-9 and TRBJ2-3; 7 bases line up with TRBD1. In germline, CDR1 is SEHNR, CDR2 FQNEAQ (reference sequence). V was clipped by 8 bases and J by 3 bases; unmatched bases: 5. CDR3 length: 13 amino acids. CDR3 sequence reads: CASDEGATDTQYF. CDR3 in DNA: TGTGCCAGCGACGAGGGGGCTACAGATACGCAGTATTTT.

This clonotype appeared many times. Here the CDR3 reads CATQGQPMSYNEQFF. The CDR3 region has the DNA TGTGCCACCCAGGGGCAGCCTATGAGTTACAATGAGCAGTTCTTC. The chain has TRBV6-1 and TRBJ2-1, with D tentatively TRBD1 (6 bases). Trimming shortened V by 10 bases and J by 4 bases, and 20 bases separated the two germline ends. The length of the CDR3 is 15 residues. Germline V gene data show CDR1 as MNHNS and CDR2 as SASEGT.

This clonotype was seen repeatedly, ten times or more. The chain couples TRBV11-2 to TRBJ2-7; the D gene is possibly TRBD1 (6 bases). Germline CDR1 is SGHAT and CDR2 is FQNNGV. The CDR3 loop spans 16 amino acids. V was cut by 4 bases and J by 0 bases, with 16 bases left in between. The CDR3 sequence: CASSSNPGHLSYEQYF. The CDR3 DNA reads as TGTGCCAGCAGCTCGAACCCGGGACATCTCTCCTACGAGCAGTACTTC.

The chain joins TRBV6-2 or TRBV6-3 to TRBJ2-3; 7 nucleotides align to TRBD2. The CDR3 length is 17 residues. The germline gives CDR1 MNHEY, CDR2 SVGEGT. Unmatched junction bases numbered 13, after V lost 2 bases and J lost 5 bases. The CDR3 reads CASSYGLASGIIDTQYF. Written as DNA, the CDR3 is TGTGCCAGCAGTTACGGTTTGGCTAGCGGAATAATAGATACGCAGTATTTT.

The chain uses TRBV5-4 and TRBJ2-1; 11 nucleotides match TRBD2. The CDR3 runs 16 residues. Germline V gene data show CDR1 as SGHNT and CDR2 as YYREEE (reference sequence). The V gene end was trimmed by 4 bases and the J gene end by 3 bases; junction bases not matched to a gene: 6. In DNA form, the CDR3 reads TGTGCCAGCAGCCTTAGACTAGCGGGGAACTACAATGAGCAGTTCTTC. It is translated as CASSLRLAGNYNEQFF.

This clonotype was recorded many times. J is TRBJ2-2 and V is TRBV15; D gene ambiguous. The CDR3 length is 15 residues. Germline V gene data show CDR1 as LNHNV and CDR2 as YYDKDF (reference sequence). The ends were cut back, 3 bases at V and 0 bases at J, with 8 bases in the middle. The CDR3 nucleotides read TGTGCCACCAGCAGTAGGAAGACGAACACCGGGGAGCTGTTTTTT. This codes for CATSSRKTNTGELFF.

The J gene is TRBJ2-7, the V gene TRBV5-1; the match to TRBD1 covers 7 bases. CDR1 and CDR2 (germline): SGHRS, YFSETQ. This CDR3 region has 14 residues. The V gene end was trimmed by 0 bases and the J gene end by 6 bases; junction bases not matched to a gene: 6. CDR3 coding DNA: TGCGCCAGCAGCTTGGAGACAGGGATTCGCGAGCAGTACTTC. It yields the protein CASSLETGIREQYF.

The V gene is TRBV29-1, the J gene TRBJ2-5, with D possibly being TRBD1 or TRBD2 (5 bases each). This CDR3 is 12 amino acids long. The V gene's germline CDR1 is SQVTM and CDR2 ANQGSEA. Deletions cut 7 bases from V and 4 bases from J, with 13 bases between. CDR3 DNA sequence: TGCAGCGGGGACCCGGCGGGAGAGACCCAGTACTTC. It codes for CSGDPAGETQYF. Filled out from reference TRBV29-1 and TRBJ2-5, the complete variable domain reads SAVISQKPSRDICQRGTSLTIQCQVDSQVTMMFWYRQQPGQSLTLIATANQGSEATYESGFVIDKFPISRPNLTFSTLTVSNMSPEDSSIYLCSGDPAGETQYFGPGTRLLVL.

With regard to this clonotype: Given a far larger clone just one base away, this is likely a sequencing read error. This chain joins TRBV6-2 or TRBV6-3 and TRBJ1-4; D might be TRBD1 (6 bases). The CDR3 is made up of 16 amino acids. The germline CDR1 and CDR2 sequences are MNHEY and SVGEGT. CDR3 protein: CASSPDLRGGDEKRFF. The CDR3 region has the DNA TGTGCCAGCTCACCAGATCTGAGGGGGGGCGATGAAAAACGGTTTTTT.

This clonotype was detected ten times or more. CDR3 residues: CASSQELRYEQYF. CDR3 nucleotide sequence: TGCGCCAGCAGCCAAGAATTGAGATACGAGCAGTACTTC. The chain combines TRBV4-1 with TRBJ2-7; D gene uncertain. Germline V gives CDR1 MGHRA, CDR2 YSYEKL. V dropped 0 bases and J dropped 4 bases, with 7 bases sitting between them. The CDR3 is made up of 13 amino acids.

The J gene is TRBJ2-7, the V gene TRBV2; TRBD2 matches at 13 bases. CDR3 size: 15 residues. V shed 4 bases, J shed 0 bases, and the junction held 0 bases outside the gene matches. Germline CDR1 is SNHLY and CDR2 is FYNNEI. The CDR3 sequence: CASSGTSGSSYEQYF. The CDR3 DNA reads as TGTGCCAGCAGTGGGACTAGCGGGAGCTCCTACGAGCAGTACTTC.

This clonotype was observed many times. The chain joins TRBV19 to TRBJ2-7; TRBD2 is a possible D gene (6 bases). V was shortened by 5 bases and J by 0 bases, with 17 bases between the two germline ends. CDR3 length: 16 residues. Germline-derived CDR1 and CDR2 are LNHDA and SQIVND (reference sequence). CDR3 amino acids: CASSPSLATGSYEQYF. CDR3 sequence (DNA): TGTGCCAGTAGTCCCAGCCTAGCGACGGGCTCCTACGAGCAGTACTTC.

This chain links TRBV7-9 with TRBJ2-1; D might be TRBD1 (7 bases). The CDR3 runs 14 residues. Trimming removed 2 bases from V and 7 bases from J, with 12 bases in between. Germline CDR1 is SEHNR and CDR2 is FQNEAQ (reference sequence). The CDR3 nucleotides read TGTGCCAGCAGCTTAATCAGGGGGGTTAATGAGCAGTTCTTC. This gives the protein CASSLIRGVNEQFF.

This rearrangement joins TRBV7-6 to TRBJ2-3; tentatively, D is TRBD2 (6 bases). Germline CDR1 is SGHVS and CDR2 is FNYEAQ. The CDR3 runs to 14 residues. V lost 1 base and J lost 6, with 11 bases in between. As DNA, the CDR3 is TGTGCCAGCAGCTTAGAGGTGGCGGGGGATACGCAGTATTTT. This translates into CASSLEVAGDTQYF.

This clonotype was found a few times. The V and J genes are TRBV19 and TRBJ2-7; TRBD1 matches at 11 bases. Germline V gene lookup returns CDR1 LNHDA and CDR2 SQIVND (reference sequence). This CDR3 is built from 14 residues. With 5 bases clipped from V and 5 bases from J, the junction kept 5 bases outside the gene matches. CDR3 sequence: CASSAGTGGDEQYF. The CDR3 region has the DNA TGTGCCAGTAGTGCCGGGACAGGGGGGGACGAGCAGTACTTC.

This clonotype was detected many times. J is TRBJ2-1 and V is TRBV3-1; 10 nucleotides agree with TRBD2. The CDR3 spans 14 residues. Germline V lookup: CDR1 LGHDT, CDR2 YNNKEL (reference sequence). Germline trimming cut 4 bases from V and 9 bases from J; bases unmatched to any gene: 6. This CDR3 reads CASSRSGGAPEQFF. The CDR3, as DNA: TGTGCCAGCAGCCGAAGCGGGGGGGCCCCTGAGCAGTTCTTC.

This clonotype was observed many times. The chain links TRBV14 to TRBJ2-5, with TRBD1 matching 7 bases. Trimming at V came to 2 bases and at J to 4 bases, leaving 7 bases not matched to a gene. The CDR3 runs to 15 residues. Germline CDR1 is SGHDN and CDR2 is FVKESK. The CDR3 here is CASSQTRGTGETQYF. DNA of the CDR3: TGTGCCAGCAGCCAAACCAGGGGGACGGGAGAGACCCAGTACTTC.

This clonotype was seen repeatedly, ten times or more. V is TRBV7-9 and J is TRBJ2-6; D unresolved. V lost 1 base and J 3 bases, leaving 10 bases between the germline ends. CDR1 and CDR2 (germline): SEHNR, FQNEAQ (reference sequence). The CDR3 covers 16 residues. For the CDR3, the DNA is TGTGCCAGCAGCTTAGTCCTGGGAAGTGGGGCCAACGTCCTGACTTTC. Translation: CASSLVLGSGANVLTF.

This clonotype occurred many times. The chain combines TRBV2 with TRBJ2-7; unclear D gene. Trimming pared 0 bases from V and 1 base from J, leaving 13 bases between. CDR1 and CDR2 (germline): SNHLY, FYNNEI. There are 16 residues in the CDR3. CDR3 loop: CASSEAERWRSYEQYF. CDR3 DNA: TGTGCCAGCAGTGAAGCGGAAAGGTGGAGATCCTACGAGCAGTACTTC.

This clonotype was observed at least ten times. The chain links TRBV19 to TRBJ2-7, with 10 bases fitting TRBD1. Germline CDR1 and CDR2: LNHDA and SQIVND (reference sequence). Germline trimming cut 10 bases from V and 2 bases from J; bases unmatched to any gene: 17. The CDR3 spans 17 residues. The CDR3 DNA is TGTGCCACCCGGGACAGGGGAGGGGGACGGTCAACCTACGAGCAGTACTTC. It specifies CATRDRGGGRSTYEQYF. The variable domain in full, completed from reference TRBV19 and TRBJ2-7, reads DGGITQSPKYLFRKEGQNVTLSCEQNLNHDAMYWYRQDPGQGLRLIYYSQIVNDFQKGDIAEGYSVSREKKESFPLTVTSAQKNPTAFYLCATRDRGGGRSTYEQYFGPGTRLTVT.

On this clonotype itself: A far more abundant clone sits one base away, making this likely a read error. The V gene is TRBV2, the J gene TRBJ2-7, with 7 bases matching TRBD1. The CDR3 is 13 amino acids. CDR1 and CDR2 (germline): SNHLY, FYNNEI. J gave up 7 bases and V 8 bases, and 11 bases lay outside the gene matches. The CDR3 loop reads CASGTGVGNEQYF. CDR3 coding DNA: TGTGCCAGCGGAACAGGGGTGGGCAATGAGCAGTACTTC.

Only a few counts were recorded for this clonotype. This chain uses TRBV5-1 with TRBJ2-7, with 8 bases lining up with TRBD2. Germline loops: CDR1 SGHRS, CDR2 YFSETQ. The CDR3 is 16 amino acids. V trimming: 6 bases; J trimming: 0 bases; junction bases outside the gene matches: 11. CDR3 DNA: TGCGCCAGCATACCTCAAGCGGGGGACCCCTCCTACGAGCAGTACTTC. Translation: CASIPQAGDPSYEQYF.

Comments on this clonotype: One base separates it from a far larger clone, so it is likely a read error. The chain recombines TRBV6-5 with TRBJ1-6; D is ambiguous. V was clipped by 10 bases and J by 2 bases, with 12 bases between them. The CDR3 sequence is 14 residues long. Germline V gives CDR1 MNHEY, CDR2 SVGAGI. Written as DNA, the CDR3 is TGTGCCACGGAGTGGAGCCCCTATAATTCACCCCTCCACTTT. Protein: CATEWSPYNSPLHF.

This rearrangement joins TRBV29-1 to TRBJ2-7; D not certain. The CDR3 has 11 amino acids. Between the trimmed V and J ends, which lost 4 bases and 3 bases, there was a span of 7 bases. Looked up from germline, CDR1 is SQVTM and CDR2 is ANQGSEA. The CDR3 sequence is CSVARSYEQYF. Here the CDR3 DNA reads TGCAGCGTTGCGAGGAGCTACGAGCAGTACTTC.

There are many counts of this clonotype. The chain is built from TRBV12-3 or TRBV12-4 and TRBJ2-3, with 11 nucleotides matching TRBD1. The junction had 4 bases not matched to a gene; V was cut back by 7 bases and J by 4 bases. The CDR3 loop spans 14 amino acids. The CDR3: CASTAGQGADTQYF. The CDR3 nucleotides read TGTGCCAGCACCGCGGGACAGGGGGCAGATACGCAGTATTTT.

This clonotype was recorded at least ten times. This chain joins TRBV24-1 and TRBJ2-3; TRBD2 might be the D (6 bases). CDR1 KGHDR and CDR2 SFDVKD come from the germline V gene. The germline V and J ends were trimmed by 2 bases and 1 base, with 12 bases remaining between them. The CDR3 is 16 residues long. CDR3 sequence: CATSDSPGVGTDTQYF. The CDR3 nucleotides read TGTGCCACCAGTGATTCCCCGGGAGTAGGCACAGATACGCAGTATTTT.

This clonotype was seen repeatedly, ten times or more. This chain uses TRBV6-5 with TRBJ2-1; possibly TRBD2 for D (6 bases). V lost 2 bases, J lost 3 bases, and 11 bases lay in between. There are 15 residues in the CDR3. Germline values: CDR1 MNHEY, CDR2 SVGAGI. The CDR3 loop is CASSYGRDHYNEQFF. The CDR3, as DNA: TGTGCCAGCAGTTACGGGCGGGACCACTACAATGAGCAGTTCTTC.